The sequence of this T cell receptor beta chain was determined in a study of blood T cell repertoires in COVID-19. Study overall: PBMCs, B-cell-depleted T cells, or T cells were the source of the cDNA or gDNA that made up the material.

This clone turned up a few times. Method: immunoSEQ multiplex PCR; TCRdb's copy keeps in-frame clones and lacks some. Of about 370,000 clones listed, approximately 87% are singletons. The CDR3 extends over 13 amino acids. In germline, CDR1 is SGDLS, CDR2 YYNGEE. Trimming removed 4 bases from V and 4 bases from J, with 8 bases in between. This sequence joins TRBV9 and TRBJ2-2, with D uncertain. This clonotype was obtained from a woman in her twenties or thirties with COVID-19, enrolled during active disease. The sample consisted of peripheral blood. CDR3 DNA sequence: TGTGCCAGCAGCCCGAGTAGCACCGGGGAGCTGTTTTTT. It encodes CASSPSSTGELFF.